One sample yielded the 14 T cell receptor beta chains listed below, sequenced in a study of T cell repertoires in cytomegalovirus infection. MiXCR was run by TCRdb on the reads, yielding one entry per CDR3 protein. This repertoire shows about 920,000 distinct CDR3 sequences, approximately 31% found once; its top ten account for under 15%. These receptors' targets are unknown. The source was cultured CD8+ T cells from PBMCs, collected from culture after CMV antigen stimulation. These receptors were obtained from a human donor in good health (CMV status not recorded). Some clones in this sample may be carry-over from other donors' samples.

This chain connects TRBV27 to TRBJ2-7; no clear D gene. CDR1 is MNHEY, CDR2 SMNVEV, per germline (reference sequence). The CDR3 is 10 residues long. Trimming took 7 bases from V and 5 from J, leaving 6 bases between them. This CDR3 is CASTSHEQYF. DNA for the CDR3: TGTGCCAGCACGAGCCACGAGCAGTACTTC.

The V and J genes are TRBV9 and TRBJ1-2; the D gene is possibly TRBD1 (6 bases). With 5 bases removed from V and 7 bases from J, the gap between germline ends came to 18 bases. CDR1 is SGDLS, CDR2 YYNGEE, per germline. CDR3 size: 14 residues. The CDR3 bases are TGTGCCAGCAGGGACTCAGGGGTCTCAGGTGGCTACACCTTC. Amino acids: CASRDSGVSGGYTF.

The rearrangement uses TRBV19 and TRBJ1-6, with D tentatively TRBD1 (5 bases). The CDR3 contains 16 residues. From germline, CDR1 is LNHDA and CDR2 SQIVND (reference sequence). The V gene lost 2 bases and the J gene lost 7 bases, with 15 bases spanning the gap. CDR3 protein: CASSISGGGSNSPLHF. The CDR3 DNA sequence: TGTGCCAGTAGTATATCAGGCGGGGGGTCCAATTCACCCCTCCACTTT. Supplemented by reference TRBV19 and TRBJ1-6, the full variable domain reads DGGITQSPKYLFRKEGQNVTLSCEQNLNHDAMYWYRQDPGQGLRLIYYSQIVNDFQKGDIAEGYSVSREKKESFPLTVTSAQKNPTAFYLCASSISGGGSNSPLHFGNGTRLTVT.

This chain links TRBV29-1 with TRBJ2-7, with D possibly TRBD2 on 6 matching bases. The CDR3 consists of 14 residues. Trimming left V 0 bases short and J 3 bases short, with 12 bases between. Germline CDR1 is SQVTM and CDR2 is ANQGSEA. The CDR3 sequence is CSVEDPQGGYEQYF. The CDR3 bases are TGCAGCGTTGAAGATCCCCAGGGAGGCTACGAGCAGTACTTC.

This sequence joins TRBV29-1 and TRBJ1-2; D perhaps matches TRBD1 (5 bases). This CDR3 contains 13 residues. CDR1 is SQVTM, CDR2 ANQGSEA, per germline. Between the trimmed V and J ends, which lost 8 bases and 2 bases, there was a span of 15 bases. The CDR3 region is CSSQVAGNYGYTF. In DNA form, the CDR3 reads TGCAGCTCCCAGGTCGCAGGGAACTATGGCTACACCTTC.

This clonotype was seen many times. The chain combines TRBV7-2 with TRBJ2-1; 14 bases line up with TRBD2. The length of the CDR3 is 17 residues. V dropped 0 bases and J dropped 4; count of bases not matched to a gene: 2. Germline CDR1 SGHTA, CDR2 FQGNSA. The CDR3 loop reads CASSLAGLAGAYNEQFF. CDR3 in DNA: TGTGCCAGCAGCTTAGCGGGACTAGCGGGGGCATACAATGAGCAGTTCTTC.

The chain combines TRBV7-4 with TRBJ1-5; TRBD1 matches 9 bases. CDR3 length: 19 amino acids. The junction had 15 bases not matched to a gene; V was cut back by 4 bases and J by 2 bases. The germline CDR1 and CDR2 sequences are SGHVT and SQSDAQ. CDR3 DNA: TGTGCCAGCAGCTCCCCCCAACAGGGGGCGAATGATGGCAATCAGCCCCAGCATTTT. It codes for CASSSPQQGANDGNQPQHF.

This clonotype was observed a few times. This sequence joins TRBV5-5 and TRBJ2-2, with a tentative D call TRBD2 (5 bases). This CDR3 spans 16 amino acids. Germline CDR1 reads SGHKS; CDR2 reads YYEKEE (reference sequence). With 0 bases removed from V and 0 bases from J, the gap between germline ends came to 9 bases. CDR3 in DNA: TGTGCCAGCAGCTTGGCTCGGACTGCGAACACCGGGGAGCTGTTTTTT. This encodes CASSLARTANTGELFF.

The J gene is TRBJ1-1, the V gene TRBV29-1; D uncertain. The V gene's germline CDR1 is SQVTM and CDR2 ANQGSEA. The CDR3 totals 12 residues. The V end was cut by 6 bases, the J end by 1 base, with 9 bases between. The CDR3 loop reads CSVISGNTEAFF. In DNA form, the CDR3 reads TGCAGCGTGATCAGTGGGAACACTGAAGCTTTCTTT. Full variable domain (outside the CDR3, taken from reference TRBV29-1 and TRBJ1-1): SAVISQKPSRDICQRGTSLTIQCQVDSQVTMMFWYRQQPGQSLTLIATANQGSEATYESGFVIDKFPISRPNLTFSTLTVSNMSPEDSSIYLCSVISGNTEAFFGQGTRLTVV.

This clonotype was seen only once. The genes are TRBV27 and TRBJ2-7, with 7 bases matching TRBD1. The CDR3 sequence is 13 residues long. Germline-derived CDR1 and CDR2 are MNHEY and SMNVEV (reference sequence). The V gene end was trimmed by 4 bases and the J gene end by 3 bases; junction bases not matched to a gene: 3. The CDR3 sequence is CASSCRGFYEQYV. For the CDR3, the DNA is TGTGCCAGCAGTTGCAGGGGGTTCTACGAGCAGTACGTC.

This clonotype was seen more than once but under ten times. The gene calls are TRBV28 and TRBJ2-7; D perhaps matches TRBD1 (6 bases). V lost 5 bases and J lost 2, with 19 bases in between. Germline V CDR1 and CDR2: MDHEN, SYDVKM. The CDR3 spans 16 residues. In DNA, the CDR3 is TGTGCCAGCAGTCCTTCGGGACATTTCCCGACCTACGAGCAGTACGTC. Translating gives CASSPSGHFPTYEQYV.

This clonotype was counted many times. The chain joins TRBV7-2 to TRBJ2-5, with unresolved D. Germline-derived CDR1 and CDR2 are SGHTA and FQGNSA. V was clipped by 5 bases and J by 5 bases, with 12 bases between them. The length of the CDR3 is 13 residues. CDR3 DNA: TGTGCCAGCAGCCCGGAAGGGTCGGAGACCCAGTACTTC. Amino acids: CASSPEGSETQYF. The whole variable domain, filled in from reference TRBV7-2 and TRBJ2-5, reads GAGVSQSPSNKVTEKGKDVELRCDPISGHTALYWYRQSLGQGLEFLIYFQGNSAPDKSGLPSDRFSAERTGGSVSTLTIQRTQQEDSAVYLCASSPEGSETQYFGPGTRLLVL.

This clonotype was counted only a few times. The gene calls are TRBV12-3 or TRBV12-4 and TRBJ1-4, with D possibly being TRBD1 (5 bases). Trimming removed 5 bases from V and 6 bases from J, with 13 bases in between. CDR3 size: 14 residues. The CDR3 DNA reads as TGTGCCAGCAGTCCCCCAGGGTTTGATGAAAAACTGTTTTTT. Protein: CASSPPGFDEKLFF.

This chain joins TRBV27 and TRBJ1-5; 10 bases map to TRBD1. V shed 4 bases, J shed 2 bases, and the junction held 8 bases outside the gene matches. The CDR3 consists of 17 residues. Germline V gene data show CDR1 as MNHEY and CDR2 as SMNVEV (reference sequence). In nucleotides, the CDR3 is TGTGCCAGCAGTTCCACGGGGGACAGGGGAGGCAATCAGCCCCAGCATTTT. Translated: CASSSTGDRGGNQPQHF.